Listed below are T cell receptor beta chains from one sample, sequenced in a study of blood T cell repertoires in COVID-19. Clones were read by immunoSEQ multiplex PCR, and TCRdb kept only the in-frame ones, dropping some. This table holds about 50,000 clones, under 85% found once. Sequenced material: peripheral blood. The receptors stem from a man aged 55 to 70 with acute or convalescent COVID-19. The CDR3 runs from the conserved cysteine through the conserved F or W. Each record gives: J gene, D gene, V gene, clone size, CDR3 DNA, CDR3 protein. The D gene is left open where the match is weak. The size entry is marked missing in some rows and otherwise reads once, few, many or a size class.

TRBJ2-3 | NA | TRBV7-3 | few | TGTGCCAGTCATCCGGGAGACTCAGATACGCAGTATTTT | CASHPGDSDTQYF
TRBJ1-2 | NA | TRBV6-1 | NA | TGTGCCAGCAGTGAAGCCGATGGGCAACATTATGGCTACACCTTC | CASSEADGQHYGYTF
TRBJ1-2 | NA | TRBV6-5 | NA | TGTGCCAGCAGAATGGACCCGGGAAGGGGCTACACCTTC | CASRMDPGRGYTF
TRBJ1-2 | NA | TRBV27 | NA | TGTGCCAGCAGTCCCTCCTTGGGGGGCTATGGCTACACCTTC | CASSPSLGGYGYTF
TRBJ2-5 | TRBD2 | TRBV5-6 | NA | TGTGCCAGCAGCTCAACTAGCGGAGAGACCCAGTACTTC | CASSSTSGETQYF
TRBJ2-5 | TRBD2 | TRBV9 | NA | TGTGCCAGCAGCGTAGGGACTAGCGGGGGCCGAGAGACCCAGTACTTC | CASSVGTSGGRETQYF
TRBJ1-1 | NA | TRBV4-3 | NA | TGCGCCAGCAGCCAAGTGGGGGAGGGGAACACTGAAGCTTTCTTT | CASSQVGEGNTEAFF
TRBJ1-2 | NA | TRBV7-2 | NA | TGTGCCAGCAGCTTGGACAGCCACTATGGCTACACCTTC | CASSLDSHYGYTF
TRBJ1-5 | NA | TRBV6-2/TRBV6-3 | NA | TGTGCCAGCAGTCCCCGACAGAGTAGCAATCAGCCCCAGCATTTT | CASSPRQSSNQPQHF
TRBJ2-1 | TRBD2 | TRBV9 | NA | TGTGCCAGCAGCGACAACTATCGACTAGCGGGGGGTGCCGATGAGCAGTTCTTC | CASSDNYRLAGGADEQFF
TRBJ2-7 | TRBD1 | TRBV7-2 | few | TGTGCCAGCAGCTGGGACAGGACCTACGAGCAGTACTTC | CASSWDRTYEQYF
TRBJ1-4 | NA | TRBV24-1 | medium-sized | TGTGCCACCAGTGGTTGGACAGAACTTAATGAAAAACTGTTTTTT | CATSGWTELNEKLFF
TRBJ2-7 | NA | TRBV10-3 | NA | TGTGCCATCAGTGCACAGGGCACCGACGAGCAGTACTTC | CAISAQGTDEQYF
TRBJ1-4 | TRBD1 | TRBV9 | NA | TGTGCCAGCAGCGTAAGGGACAGGGTCATCGAAGGTGAAAAACTGTTTTTT | CASSVRDRVIEGEKLFF
TRBJ2-1 | TRBD2 | TRBV5-1 | NA | TGCGCCAGCAGCGGAATAGCGGGGGGCCCAAATGAGCAGTTCTTC | CASSGIAGGPNEQFF
TRBJ2-7 | NA | TRBV12-5 | NA | TGTGCTAGTGGTCCTTCCGGGACAATCGGCGAGCAGTACTTC | CASGPSGTIGEQYF
TRBJ1-1 | NA | TRBV9 | NA | TGTGCCAGCAGCGTAGTAGGGGTCGGAACTGAAGCTTTCTTT | CASSVVGVGTEAFF
TRBJ2-7 | TRBD1 | TRBV4-1 | NA | TGCGCCAGCAGCCAAGACCCCCGGGACAGCACCTACGAGCAGTACTTC | CASSQDPRDSTYEQYF
TRBJ1-6 | NA | TRBV6-6 | NA | TGTGCCAGCAAAACAGAGAGCTCCTATAATTCACCCCTCCACTTT | CASKTESSYNSPLHF
TRBJ1-2 | NA | TRBV2 | NA | TGTGCCAGCAGTGAACGCGGGGTAGGCTACACCTTC | CASSERGVGYTF
TRBJ2-5 | TRBD2 | TRBV3-1/TRBV3-2 | once | TGTGCCAGCAGCCTAACTAGCGGGGGGGCCGGGGAGACCCAGTACTTC | CASSLTSGGAGETQYF
TRBJ1-4 | NA | TRBV19 | NA | TGTGCCAGTAGTAGGGACACAACCGCAACTAATGAAAAACTGTTTTTT | CASSRDTTATNEKLFF
TRBJ1-5 | NA | TRBV12-3/TRBV12-4 | once | TGTGCCAGCAGTTTGTTTCAGGAGGCCCAGCATTTT | CASSLFQEAQHF
TRBJ1-6 | TRBD1 | TRBV7-2 | NA | TGTGCCAGCAGCACAAGGGACAGGGTTGCGAATTCACCCCTCCACTTT | CASSTRDRVANSPLHF
TRBJ2-1 | NA | TRBV19 | NA | TGTGCCAGTAGTCCCCAGGGTTTTGAGCAGTTCTTC | CASSPQGFEQFF
TRBJ2-5 | NA | TRBV5-4 | NA | TGTGCCAGCAGCTTGGGAGTAGCCGCTGAGGAGACCCAGTACTTC | CASSLGVAAEETQYF
TRBJ2-1 | TRBD2 | TRBV6-5 | NA | TGTGCCAGCAGTTACTCCGGGGAGGGATCCTACAATGAGCAGTTCTTC | CASSYSGEGSYNEQFF
TRBJ1-3 | TRBD1 | TRBV4-3 | NA | TGCGCCAGCAGGGGACAGGAGGTAGGAAACACCATATATTTT | CASRGQEVGNTIYF
TRBJ2-1 | TRBD2 | TRBV30 | NA | TGTGCCTGGGACGTCGGACTAGCGGGGGGCGATGAGCAGTTCTTC | CAWDVGLAGGDEQFF
TRBJ1-2 | TRBD1 | TRBV4-2 | NA | TGTGCCAGCAGCCAAGGGGACAGCTATGGCTACACCTTC | CASSQGDSYGYTF
TRBJ1-5 | NA | TRBV9 | NA | TGTGCCAGCAGCGTAGGGCTGGTTAGCAATCAGCCCCAGCATTTT | CASSVGLVSNQPQHF
TRBJ2-1 | NA | TRBV7-2 | once | TGTGCCAGCAGCTTAGGTCAGTCTTACACCAATGAGCAGTTCTTC | CASSLGQSYTNEQFF
TRBJ2-3 | NA | TRBV4-1 | few | TGCGCCAGCAGCCAAGATCAAGGGACTCCGTCAGATACGCAGTATTTT | CASSQDQGTPSDTQYF
TRBJ1-4 | TRBD1 | TRBV5-6 | NA | TGTGCCAGCAGCGGATCGGGACAGGGGAATGAAAAACTGTTTTTT | CASSGSGQGNEKLFF
TRBJ2-7 | NA | TRBV5-8 | NA | TGTGCCAGCAGCTTGGTGGGGGGTACCTACGAGCAGTACTTC | CASSLVGGTYEQYF
TRBJ1-1 | NA | TRBV25-1 | NA | TGTGCCAGCAGTGAATATCGGTCAGGGGAGAACACTGAAGCTTTCTTT | CASSEYRSGENTEAFF
TRBJ1-1 | NA | TRBV19 | NA | TGTGCCAGTAGTATATCGGGGAGCACTGAAGCTTTCTTT | CASSISGSTEAFF
TRBJ2-1 | TRBD1 | TRBV2 | NA | TGTGCCAGCAGTGGACAGGGAAGCCATGAGCAGTTCTTC | CASSGQGSHEQFF
TRBJ1-2 | TRBD1 | TRBV28 | few | TGTGCCAGCAGTTTAAAGGGGGCGCGTGGCTACACCTTC | CASSLKGARGYTF
TRBJ2-1 | NA | TRBV3-1/TRBV3-2 | NA | TGTGCCAGCAGCCCCCGAGGGTCCTACAATGAGCAGTTCTTC | CASSPRGSYNEQFF
TRBJ1-2 | TRBD1 | TRBV30 | NA | TGTGCCTGGAGTCAGGGGGGAGGCTACACCTTC | CAWSQGGGYTF
TRBJ1-2 | TRBD1 | TRBV9 | NA | TGTGCCAGCAGCGCCTTTAACAGGGGGAGTGGCTACACCTTC | CASSAFNRGSGYTF
TRBJ2-7 | TRBD1 | TRBV2 | NA | TGTGGAGTGGGACAGGGGGGCGAGCAGTACTTC | CGVGQGGEQYF
TRBJ2-7 | NA | TRBV19 | few | TGTGCCAGTAGTATAGACGAAGGGAGCTCCTACGAGCAGTACTTC | CASSIDEGSSYEQYF
TRBJ2-7 | TRBD2 | TRBV5-1 | once | TGCGCCAGCAGCGAAGTAGCGGGGGGGTTCTACGAGCAGTACTTC | CASSEVAGGFYEQYF
TRBJ2-3 | NA | TRBV29-1 | NA | TGCAGCGTTAGGACGGGGGGCAATTCGGATACGCAGTATTTT | CSVRTGGNSDTQYF